Shown below are 28 T cell receptor beta chains from a single sample sequenced in a study of cytomegalovirus exposure and HLA in healthy donors. The PCR ran on 60 Vbeta and 13 Jbeta primers. Method: immunoSEQ multiplex PCR; TCRdb's copy keeps in-frame clones and lacks some. The sample lists roughly 160,000 clones; 81% were seen once. The sequenced sample consisted of PBMCs. The receptor set was obtained from a woman in her forties or fifties in good health and CMV-seronegative.

The chain recombines TRBV4-1 with TRBJ2-1; 10 nucleotides line up with TRBD2. The germline CDR1 and CDR2 sequences are MGHRA and YSYEKL. The CDR3 totals 16 residues. The V segment lost 4 bases and the J segment 7 bases; nucleotides outside the gene matches: 10. The CDR3 loop reads CASSPPVSGGGNEQFF. Here the CDR3 DNA reads TGCGCCAGCAGCCCCCCCGTGAGCGGGGGGGGGAATGAGCAGTTCTTC.

In its sample, this clone was seen once. The chain couples TRBV2 to TRBJ2-3; D is ambiguous. Per germline, CDR1 SNHLY and CDR2 FYNNEI. The germline V and J ends were trimmed by 8 bases and 3 bases, with 6 bases remaining between them. This CDR3 is 11 amino acids long. CDR3: CASCRTDTQYF. The DNA of the CDR3 is TGTGCCAGCTGCCGGACAGATACGCAGTATTTT. Complete variable domain (other parts from reference TRBV2 and TRBJ2-3): EPEVTQTPSHQVTQMGQEVILRCVPISNHLYFYWYRQILGQKVEFLVSFYNNEISEKSEIFDDQFSVERPDGSNFTLKIRSTKLEDSAMYFCASCRTDTQYFGPGTRLTVL.

V is TRBV7-3 and J is TRBJ1-6; D perhaps matches TRBD1 (6 bases). V lost 5 bases, J lost 8 bases, and 10 bases lay in between. Germline-derived CDR1 and CDR2 are SGHTA and FQGTGA. The CDR3 extends over 13 amino acids. The CDR3 DNA sequence: TGTGCCAGCAGCCCACACAGGGATTCACCCCTCCACTTT. It is translated as CASSPHRDSPLHF.

Concerning this clone: Other DNA sequences in this sample translate to the same CDR3. This chain joins TRBV7-9 and TRBJ2-5; 10 bases fit TRBD1. Germline lookup yields CDR1 SEHNR and CDR2 FQNEAQ (reference sequence). The junction had 9 bases not matched to a gene; V was cut back by 4 bases and J by 1 base. The CDR3 has 17 amino acids. Here the CDR3 DNA reads TGTGCCAGCAGCTCCATCAGACAGGGGGCCCCCCAAGAGACCCAGTACTTC. Translated: CASSSIRQGAPQETQYF.

J is TRBJ1-1 and V is TRBV30; D gene uncertain. CDR1 and CDR2 from the germline V gene are GTSNPN and SVGIG (reference sequence). The CDR3 runs to 11 residues. With 0 bases removed from V and 11 bases from J, the gap between germline ends came to 10 bases. CDR3 loop: CAWSVGGTAFF. The CDR3 DNA is TGTGCCTGGAGTGTAGGAGGAACGGCTTTCTTT.

This clone was observed a single time. The chain employs TRBV4-3 and TRBJ1-1, with a weak D call TRBD1 (5 bases). V lost 2 bases and J lost 6, with 19 bases in between. The CDR3 has 16 residues. CDR1 is LGHNA and CDR2 is YSLEER in the germline V gene. The DNA for the CDR3 is TGCGCCAGCAGCCAATATGCAGGGATACGAAATCCTGAAGCTTTCTTT. It yields the protein CASSQYAGIRNPEAFF.

This chain connects TRBV19 to TRBJ2-1, with TRBD2 as a possible D gene (6 bases). Trimming took 7 bases from V and 8 from J, leaving 21 bases between them. The CDR3 length is 15 residues. CDR1 is LNHDA and CDR2 is SQIVND in the germline V gene (reference sequence). CDR3 nucleotides: TGTGCCAGTACGGACGGGAGTGTTGAGATGGATGAGCAGTTCTTC. It specifies CASTDGSVEMDEQFF.

The chain recombines TRBV2 with TRBJ2-3; no firm D call. Germline V gene sequence: CDR1 SNHLY, CDR2 FYNNEI. The CDR3 runs to 12 residues. V was trimmed by 6 bases and J by 2 bases, leaving 6 bases between them. CDR3 amino acids: CASRRVTDTQYF. The CDR3 DNA sequence: TGTGCCAGCAGGAGAGTCACAGATACGCAGTATTTT.

The chain carries TRBV11-2 and TRBJ1-4, with a tentative D call TRBD1 (6 bases). V lost 1 base, J lost 6 bases, and 9 bases lay in between. This CDR3 comprises 14 residues. Germline loops: CDR1 SGHAT, CDR2 FQNNGV. CDR3 sequence: CASSLGQAHEKLFF. CDR3 sequence (DNA): TGTGCCAGCAGCTTAGGACAGGCGCATGAAAAACTGTTTTTT.

The chain combines TRBV5-4 with TRBJ2-3; no definite D call. Looked up from germline, CDR1 is SGHNT and CDR2 is YYREEE (reference sequence). Trimming shortened V by 2 bases and J by 0 bases, and 10 bases separated the two germline ends. The CDR3 consists of 15 residues. As DNA, the CDR3 is TGTGCCAGCAGCTTACGGGTGTCTAGCACAGATACGCAGTATTTT. Amino acid sequence: CASSLRVSSTDTQYF.

The chain carries TRBV15 and TRBJ1-2, with D unclear. Between the trimmed V and J ends, which lost 5 bases and 8 bases, there was a span of 12 bases. The CDR3 totals 12 residues. Germline V gives CDR1 LNHNV, CDR2 YYDKDF (reference sequence). The CDR3, as DNA: TGTGCCACCAGCCCGAACTCGGAGGGCTACACCTTC. Amino acids: CATSPNSEGYTF.

Comment on this clone: The identical CDR3 is also encoded by other nucleotide sequences in the sample. V gene TRBV7-9 combines with J gene TRBJ2-7; 7 bases align to TRBD2. Looked up from germline, CDR1 is SEHNR and CDR2 is FQNEAQ (reference sequence). Trimming took 0 bases from V and 2 from J; bases not matched to a gene: 1. The CDR3 is 14 residues long. CDR3 loop: CASSLAGGPYEQYF. CDR3 sequence (DNA): TGTGCCAGCAGCTTAGCGGGAGGGCCCTACGAGCAGTACTTC.

This chain joins TRBV7-9 and TRBJ2-7; D possibly corresponds to TRBD2 (6 bases). This CDR3 region has 16 residues. Trimming removed 6 bases at V and 0 bases at J, with 18 bases between. Germline CDR1 reads SEHNR; CDR2 reads FQNEAQ (reference sequence). The CDR3 DNA follows: TGTGCCAGCAGTTCACCCCTGACCGGGAGCTCCTACGAGCAGTACTTC. Amino acid sequence: CASSSPLTGSSYEQYF. Full variable domain (outside the CDR3, taken from reference TRBV7-9 and TRBJ2-7): DTGVSQNPRHKITKRGQNVTFRCDPISEHNRLYWYRQTLGQGPEFLTYFQNEAQLEKSRLLSDRFSAERPKGSFSTLEIQRTEQGDSAMYLCASSSPLTGSSYEQYFGPGTRLTVT.

V gene TRBV30 combines with J gene TRBJ2-5; D may be TRBD2 (5 bases). V dropped 2 bases and J dropped 7 bases, with 23 bases sitting between them. Germline-derived CDR1 and CDR2 are GTSNPN and SVGIG (reference sequence). The CDR3 loop spans 16 amino acids. CDR3 nucleotide sequence: TGTGCCTGGAGTCCAGAAACCCTGAGGGCCCCAGGGACCCAGTACTTC. The encoded protein is CAWSPETLRAPGTQYF.

J is TRBJ2-1 and V is TRBV5-1, with 10 bases identical to TRBD2. Trimming took 2 bases from V and 5 from J; bases not matched to a gene: 13. Germline-derived CDR1 and CDR2 are SGHRS and YFSETQ. CDR3 size: 18 residues. The CDR3 bases are TGCGCCAGCAGCTTCGGACTAGCGGCCCGCCTAGGAGACAATGAGCAGTTCTTC. This sequence encodes CASSFGLAARLGDNEQFF.

V and J are TRBV6-1 and TRBJ2-2; 8 bases map to TRBD2. This CDR3 has 18 amino acids. Trimming cost V 2 bases and J 0 bases; bases outside gene matches: 8. Germline lookup yields CDR1 MNHNS and CDR2 SASEGT. CDR3 DNA: TGTGCCAGCAGTGAATTACGGGGCGGGAGGTCGAACACCGGGGAGCTGTTTTTT. It specifies CASSELRGGRSNTGELFF.

CDR3 in DNA: TGTGCCAGCAGCTCGGGACTCAGTAGCTACGAGCAGTACTTC. It encodes CASSSGLSSYEQYF. The chain links TRBV11-2 to TRBJ2-7; weak D call: TRBD2 (6 bases). This CDR3 has 14 amino acids. Germline loops: CDR1 SGHAT, CDR2 FQNNGV. The V and J ends lost 4 bases and 3 bases respectively, with 13 bases between them.

The V gene is TRBV27, the J gene TRBJ1-6; D might be TRBD1 (5 bases). This CDR3 spans 15 amino acids. Germline loops: CDR1 MNHEY, CDR2 SMNVEV (reference sequence). V was clipped by 2 bases and J by 10 bases, with 15 bases between them. CDR3 coding DNA: TGTGCCAGCAGTTTACAGGGTCGGGGGGGATCACCCCTCCACTTT. This translates into CASSLQGRGGSPLHF.

CDR3 bases: TGTGCCAGCAGCCGGACAGGGAATTCACCCCTCCACTTT. This gives the protein CASSRTGNSPLHF. The rearrangement joins TRBV5-6 to TRBJ1-6, with 8 bases matching TRBD1. J lost 7 bases, V lost 4 bases, and 1 base had no gene match. The CDR3 is 13 residues long. Per germline, CDR1 SGHDT and CDR2 YYEEEE.

This clone has a single count. The genes are TRBV5-1 and TRBJ1-6; D gene uncertain. The germline V gene encodes CDR1 SGHRS and CDR2 YFSETQ. The CDR3 is 15 residues long. V dropped 0 bases and J dropped 6 bases, with 10 bases sitting between them. The CDR3 coding sequence is TGCGCCAGCAGCTTGGGTACTGCCACTAATTCACCCCTCCACTTT. This translates into CASSLGTATNSPLHF.

This rearrangement joins TRBV6-1 to TRBJ1-5; 7 nucleotides agree with TRBD1. CDR1 is MNHNS and CDR2 is SASEGT in the germline V gene. J gave up 4 bases and V 8 bases, and 5 bases lay outside the gene matches. This CDR3 contains 13 residues. CDR3 region: CASVVRGNQPQHF. CDR3 sequence (DNA): TGTGCCAGCGTAGTCAGGGGGAATCAGCCCCAGCATTTT.

In its sample, this clone was seen a few times. This rearrangement joins TRBV11-2 to TRBJ1-2, with unresolved D. Trimming took 2 bases from V and 4 from J, leaving 8 bases between them. CDR1 and CDR2 from the germline V gene are SGHAT and FQNNGV. There are 13 residues in the CDR3. This CDR3 reads CASSLYSGYGYTF. The DNA of the CDR3 is TGTGCCAGCAGCTTATACTCGGGCTATGGCTACACCTTC.

The V gene is TRBV2, the J gene TRBJ2-7, with 9 bases aligning to TRBD1. CDR3 length equals 16 residues. From germline, CDR1 is SNHLY and CDR2 FYNNEI. The V gene end was trimmed by 7 bases and the J gene end by 3 bases; junction bases not matched to a gene: 13. CDR3 sequence reads: CASIVDPGTGFYEQYF. CDR3 bases: TGTGCCAGCATTGTAGATCCCGGGACAGGGTTCTACGAGCAGTACTTC.

This clone was seen only a few times. V and J are TRBV28 and TRBJ2-7, with no clear D. Trimming pared 4 bases from V and 7 bases from J, leaving 8 bases between. This CDR3 spans 11 amino acids. Germline V gene sequence: CDR1 MDHEN, CDR2 SYDVKM. CDR3 in amino acids: CASSYRLEQYF. CDR3 sequence (DNA): TGTGCCAGCAGTTATAGATTGGAGCAGTACTTC. The full variable domain, completed using reference TRBV28 and TRBJ2-7, is DVKVTQSSRYLVKRTGEKVFLECVQDMDHENMFWYRQDPGLGLRLIYFSYDVKMKEKGDIPEGYSVSREKKERFSLILESASTNQTSMYLCASSYRLEQYFGPGTRLTVT.

V usage is TRBV19 and J usage is TRBJ2-7; TRBD1 aligns across 9 bases. Germline values: CDR1 LNHDA, CDR2 SQIVND (reference sequence). The CDR3 extends over 14 amino acids. V lost 5 bases and J lost 6; bases outside the gene matches: 8. The CDR3 DNA follows: TGTGCCAGTAGTCCGTCCCGGGACAGGGTCGAGCAGTACTTC. It codes for CASSPSRDRVEQYF.

The chain joins TRBV7-8 to TRBJ2-3; possible D gene TRBD2, 6 bases. Germline V gene sequence: CDR1 SGHVS, CDR2 FQNEAQ. The CDR3 length is 14 residues. V lost 0 bases to trimming and J lost 2 bases, with 6 bases between them. The CDR3 nucleotides are TGTGCCAGCAGCTTAGCGGGACTCACAGATACGCAGTATTTT. Protein product: CASSLAGLTDTQYF.

The rearrangement links TRBV7-2 to TRBJ2-7; TRBD2 matches 7 bases. Germline trimming cut 5 bases from V and 1 base from J; bases unmatched to any gene: 8. The CDR3 contains 15 residues. CDR1 is SGHTA and CDR2 is FQGNSA in the germline V gene. The CDR3 loop is CASSVGGAGSYEQYF. The CDR3 bases are TGTGCCAGCAGCGTCGGGGGAGCGGGGTCCTACGAGCAGTACTTC.

The chain joins TRBV5-4 to TRBJ2-3; TRBD2 matches 9 bases. V lost 3 bases to trimming and J lost 5 bases; unmatched junction nucleotides: 7. CDR3 length: 15 residues. Per germline, CDR1 SGHNT and CDR2 YYREEE (reference sequence). CDR3 sequence (DNA): TGTGCCAGCAGCTCGTTAGCGGGGGCCAGAGATACGCAGTATTTT. Protein product: CASSSLAGARDTQYF.